What follows is one TCR beta chain and its context. Its antigen is still unknown. General study points: Tumor memory CD4+ T cell TCR gene usage was found to cluster with blood and lymph node memory CD4+ cells and with lymph node naive CD4+ cells.

Each CDR3 protein gets one entry after TCRdb re-called the 5' RACE reads with MiXCR. The sample yields under 45,000 distinct CDR3 sequences, 25% to 35% seen once. CDR1 is WSHSY, CDR2 SAAADI, per germline. This CDR3 contains 14 residues. V dropped 6 bases and J dropped 3; count of bases not matched to a gene: 6. This TCR was sampled from a female donor with breast cancer. This chain uses TRBV10-2 with TRBJ2-5; 8 bases fit TRBD1. The material sequenced was tumor-infiltrating memory CD4+ T cells sorted from the breast tumor. Subset reported: memory CD4+ T cells, CD4+CD45RO+CD25-. CDR3 coding DNA: TGCGCCAGCAGCCTGACAGGGGTCAAAGAGACCCAGTACTTC. This translates into CASSLTGVKETQYF.